The T cell receptor beta chain under discussion was sequenced for a study of shared clonotypes between healthy human individuals. Across the whole study: Per donor, three plates held CD4 naive cells, three held CD4 memory, two held CD8 naive and one held CD8 memory.

Several immunoSEQ plates held equal portions of the genomic DNA taken from each subset. Assay: immunoSEQ multiplex PCR; the TCRdb copy retains only in-frame clones and omits some. The sample holds 2,500,000 or so clones, 85% to 95% seen once. The ends lost 6 bases at V and 5 bases at J; junction bases unmatched: 7. This CDR3 is 13 amino acids long. CDR1 is SQVTM and CDR2 is ANQGSEA in the germline V gene. Sequencing input: naive CD4+ T cells sorted from blood. Stated subset: CD45RA+ positively selected. The TCR sequence derives from a man between 18 and 35 years old in good health. The rearrangement joins TRBV29-1 to TRBJ2-5, with 9 bases that match TRBD1. This CDR3 reads CSVDGTGRETQYF. The DNA of the CDR3 is TGCAGCGTCGACGGGACAGGGAGGGAGACCCAGTACTTC.